The 26 T cell receptor beta chains reported below all come from one sample, sequenced in a study of blood T cell repertoires in COVID-19. Sequenced by immunoSEQ multiplex PCR; TCRdb stores in-frame clones only, minus some. The sample lists around 230,000 clones; 86% were seen once. The sample taken for sequencing was PBMCs or T cells enriched from blood (not recorded which). The receptors originated from a woman between 35 and 50 years old with acute COVID-19.

This clone was observed many times. This sequence joins TRBV19 and TRBJ2-1; D is uncertain. Germline CDR1 and CDR2: LNHDA and SQIVND (reference sequence). With 2 bases removed from V and 1 base from J, the gap between germline ends came to 9 bases. This CDR3 has 15 residues. The CDR3 region has the DNA TGTGCCAGTAGTATAAGTCAGGCGTCCTACAATGAGCAGTTCTTC. Translated, it gives CASSISQASYNEQFF.

This chain uses TRBV20-1 with TRBJ1-1; TRBD1 aligns across 8 bases. With V trimmed by 3 bases and J by 4 bases, 10 bases remained unmatched. From germline, CDR1 is DFQATT and CDR2 SNEGSKA (reference sequence). The CDR3 runs to 15 residues. The CDR3 sequence is CSASASGGLGTEAFF. The CDR3 region has the DNA TGCAGTGCTAGTGCGTCAGGGGGCTTGGGCACTGAAGCTTTCTTT.

V is TRBV19 and J is TRBJ1-5; possible D gene TRBD1, 6 bases. There are 18 residues in the CDR3. Germline-derived CDR1 and CDR2 are LNHDA and SQIVND (reference sequence). The V and J ends lost 3 bases and 0 bases respectively, with 18 bases between them. In nucleotides, the CDR3 is TGTGCCAGTAGTATCCCCTGGGACATCGGAGGTAGCAATCAGCCCCAGCATTTT. Encoded protein: CASSIPWDIGGSNQPQHF. The full variable domain, its missing parts supplied by reference TRBV19 and TRBJ1-5, is DGGITQSPKYLFRKEGQNVTLSCEQNLNHDAMYWYRQDPGQGLRLIYYSQIVNDFQKGDIAEGYSVSREKKESFPLTVTSAQKNPTAFYLCASSIPWDIGGSNQPQHFGDGTRLSIL.

V gene TRBV25-1 combines with J gene TRBJ1-5; D may be TRBD1 (6 bases). This CDR3 region has 15 residues. Trimming removed 3 bases from V and 3 bases from J, with 12 bases in between. In germline, CDR1 is MGHDK, CDR2 SYGVNS. Here the CDR3 DNA reads TGTGCCAGCAGTGACACCGGGACATACAATCAGCCCCAGCATTTT. Its translation is CASSDTGTYNQPQHF.

The chain employs TRBV19 and TRBJ1-5; D is perhaps TRBD1 (5 bases). Germline V CDR1 and CDR2: LNHDA, SQIVND (reference sequence). The ends were cut back, 2 bases at V and 5 bases at J, with 10 bases in the middle. This CDR3 has 14 residues. The CDR3 protein is CASSIRRGYQPQHF. The CDR3 DNA is TGTGCCAGTAGTATAAGGAGGGGATATCAGCCCCAGCATTTT.

The chain carries TRBV2 and TRBJ1-2; 8 bases match TRBD1. The germline V gene encodes CDR1 SNHLY and CDR2 FYNNEI. The CDR3 has 14 residues. CDR3 amino acids: CAVWGTGRNYGYTF. The CDR3 DNA sequence: TGTGCAGTCTGGGGGACAGGAAGGAACTATGGCTACACCTTC.

V is TRBV3-1 (or the pseudogene TRBV3-2) and J is TRBJ2-7; D is unresolved. The CDR3 is made up of 12 amino acids. Trimming took off 3 bases at V and 0 bases at J, with 3 bases between the two ends. Germline CDR1 is LGHDT and CDR2 is YNNKEL (reference sequence). CDR3: CASSQSSYEQYF. CDR3 DNA: TGTGCCAGCAGCCAGAGCTCCTACGAGCAGTACTTC.

This clone was observed a few times. This chain links TRBV15 with TRBJ2-1; 11 positions match TRBD2. There are 15 residues in the CDR3. Germline lookup yields CDR1 LNHNV and CDR2 YYDKDF (reference sequence). With 5 bases clipped from V and 5 bases from J, the junction kept 5 bases outside the gene matches. CDR3 residues: CATSGGTSGHNEQFF. The CDR3 coding sequence is TGTGCCACCAGCGGCGGGACTAGCGGACACAATGAGCAGTTCTTC.

The chain combines TRBV12-3 or TRBV12-4 with TRBJ1-2, with D possibly matching TRBD1 (6 bases). The CDR3 is 13 residues long. Trimming removed 5 bases from V and 7 bases from J, with 14 bases in between. CDR3 sequence (DNA): TGTGCCAGCAGTCGGTTGACAGGAAGTGGCTACACCTTC. As protein: CASSRLTGSGYTF.

The chain has TRBV19 and TRBJ1-1, with D possibly TRBD1 on 5 matching bases. Trimming shortened V by 3 bases and J by 3 bases, and 14 bases separated the two germline ends. Germline CDR1 is LNHDA and CDR2 is SQIVND (reference sequence). The CDR3 consists of 15 residues. CDR3 sequence: CASSITDSADTEAFF. Here the CDR3 DNA reads TGTGCCAGTAGTATTACAGACAGTGCCGACACTGAAGCTTTCTTT. Full variable domain (outside the CDR3, taken from reference TRBV19 and TRBJ1-1): DGGITQSPKYLFRKEGQNVTLSCEQNLNHDAMYWYRQDPGQGLRLIYYSQIVNDFQKGDIAEGYSVSREKKESFPLTVTSAQKNPTAFYLCASSITDSADTEAFFGQGTRLTVV.

J is TRBJ2-3 and V is TRBV5-1, with 11 bases aligning to TRBD1. With 4 bases clipped from V and 7 bases from J, the junction kept 8 bases outside the gene matches. CDR1 and CDR2 (germline): SGHRS, YFSETQ. The CDR3 totals 15 residues. CDR3 nucleotide sequence: TGCGCCAGCAGCCGGGCGGGACAGGGGGTGAATACGCAGTATTTT. It specifies CASSRAGQGVNTQYF.

The J gene is TRBJ1-1, the V gene TRBV5-4; TRBD1 agrees at 10 bases. CDR1 and CDR2 from the germline V gene are SGHNT and YYREEE (reference sequence). The CDR3 has 15 residues. After removal of 1 base from V and 6 bases from J, the junction contained 6 bases not matched to a gene. CDR3 sequence reads: CASSLWTGGIAEAFF. The CDR3 nucleotides are TGTGCCAGCAGCTTGTGGACAGGGGGTATCGCTGAAGCTTTCTTT. The variable domain in full, with the rest retrieved from reference TRBV5-4 and TRBJ1-1, is ETGVTQSPTHLIKTRGQQVTLRCSSQSGHNTVSWYQQALGQGPQFIFQYYREEENGRGNFPPRFSGLQFPNYSSELNVNALELDDSALYLCASSLWTGGIAEAFFGQGTRLTVV.

CDR3: CASRSTGSNQPQHF. DNA of the CDR3: TGTGCCAGCAGATCGACAGGAAGCAATCAGCCCCAGCATTTT. This chain joins TRBV6-5 and TRBJ1-5; TRBD1 might be the D (6 bases). Germline loops: CDR1 MNHEY, CDR2 SVGAGI. The CDR3 has 14 residues. Trimming took off 6 bases at V and 1 base at J, with 10 bases between the two ends.

This chain joins TRBV7-8 and TRBJ1-1; D perhaps matches TRBD1 (6 bases). This CDR3 is built from 12 residues. V was clipped by 6 bases and J by 1 base, with 6 bases between them. CDR1 is SGHVS and CDR2 is FQNEAQ in the germline V gene. CDR3 in DNA: TGTGCCAGCAGAGGGGGGAACACTGAAGCTTTCTTT. It translates to CASRGGNTEAFF.

The chain links TRBV15 to TRBJ2-7; D possibly corresponds to TRBD2 (6 bases). This CDR3 is 15 amino acids long. Trimming took 3 bases from V and 7 from J, leaving 19 bases between them. Germline V gene sequence: CDR1 LNHNV, CDR2 YYDKDF (reference sequence). DNA for the CDR3: TGTGCCACCAGCAGGTCCCATTTGGAGGGTAAAGAGCAGTACTTC. This encodes CATSRSHLEGKEQYF.

The rearrangement links TRBV27 to TRBJ1-2; D not certain. V shed 1 base and J shed 4 bases, with 13 bases lying between them. The CDR3 spans 15 residues. Germline loops: CDR1 MNHEY, CDR2 SMNVEV (reference sequence). Written as DNA, the CDR3 is TGTGCCAGCAGTTTATATCAGGATAATCCCTATGGCTACACCTTC. Translated: CASSLYQDNPYGYTF.

This chain uses TRBV5-1 with TRBJ1-4, with D possibly being TRBD1 (6 bases). Trimming removed 4 bases at V and 7 bases at J, with 17 bases between. The germline V gene encodes CDR1 SGHRS and CDR2 YFSETQ. The CDR3 spans 15 residues. The CDR3 sequence is CASSRLGGAAEKLFF. CDR3 DNA: TGCGCCAGCAGCCGCCTCGGGGGGGCGGCTGAAAAACTGTTTTTT. Full variable domain (missing parts from reference TRBV5-1 and TRBJ1-4): KAGVTQTPRYLIKTRGQQVTLSCSPISGHRSVSWYQQTPGQGLQFLFEYFSETQRNKGNFPGRFSGRQFSNSRSEMNVSTLELGDSALYLCASSRLGGAAEKLFFGSGTQLSVL.

This clone was seen just once. This chain joins TRBV27 and TRBJ1-1; a weak D match, TRBD1 (5 bases). CDR3 size: 15 residues. The germline gives CDR1 MNHEY, CDR2 SMNVEV (reference sequence). The ends were cut back, 4 bases at V and 7 bases at J, with 19 bases in the middle. The CDR3 nucleotides read TGTGCCAGCAGTTCCAAACCCCGTTTGGGGGGTGAAGCTTTCTTT. Translated: CASSSKPRLGGEAFF.

In this sample, this clone turned up a few times. This rearrangement joins TRBV20-1 to TRBJ1-5, with D tentatively TRBD1 (5 bases). With 3 bases removed from V and 2 bases from J, the gap between germline ends came to 14 bases. The CDR3 spans 15 residues. CDR1 is DFQATT, CDR2 SNEGSKA, per germline (reference sequence). The CDR3 protein is CSASAGSGGNQPQHF. The DNA for the CDR3 is TGCAGTGCTAGTGCAGGGTCGGGGGGCAATCAGCCCCAGCATTTT.

V usage is TRBV4-1 and J usage is TRBJ2-2; 11 nucleotides agree with TRBD2. CDR1 is MGHRA and CDR2 is YSYEKL in the germline V gene. The CDR3 contains 17 residues. The J segment lost 4 bases and the V segment lost 2 bases, leaving 6 bases of the junction unmatched. The CDR3 sequence: CASSQIAGGPGTGELFF. In DNA, the CDR3 is TGCGCCAGCAGCCAAATAGCGGGGGGGCCGGGCACCGGGGAGCTGTTTTTT.

The rearrangement links TRBV9 to TRBJ1-2; tentatively, D is TRBD1 (6 bases). The CDR3 totals 13 residues. The ends were cut back, 3 bases at V and 4 bases at J, with 10 bases in the middle. CDR1 is SGDLS, CDR2 YYNGEE, per germline. The CDR3 sequence is CASSGGQLYGYTF. In DNA form, the CDR3 reads TGTGCCAGCAGCGGAGGACAGCTCTATGGCTACACCTTC.

V and J are TRBV4-1 and TRBJ1-1; D may be TRBD1 (6 bases). CDR1 and CDR2 from the germline V gene are MGHRA and YSYEKL. Trimming removed 1 base from V and 2 bases from J, with 11 bases in between. There are 15 residues in the CDR3. CDR3 DNA: TGCGCCAGCAGCCAAGCAGACAGGATTAACACTGAAGCTTTCTTT. Its protein is CASSQADRINTEAFF.

Worth noting for this clone: Just one base apart from a much larger clone, this may be a read error. The chain has TRBV12-3 or TRBV12-4 and TRBJ1-1, with 8 bases lining up with TRBD1. Trimming cost V 6 bases and J 4 bases; bases outside gene matches: 1. CDR3 size: 12 residues. CDR3 sequence: CASRTGATEAFF. CDR3 nucleotides: TGTGCCAGCAGGACAGGGGCCACTGAAGCTTTCTTT.

The chain uses TRBV11-3 and TRBJ2-2; D ambiguous. This CDR3 is 13 amino acids long. The V gene's germline CDR1 is SGHNT and CDR2 YENEEA. V lost 5 bases and J 5 bases, leaving 9 bases between the germline ends. CDR3 in DNA: TGTGCCAGCAGCCCGGGTTCTACCGGGGAGCTGTTTTTT. This translates into CASSPGSTGELFF.

V usage is TRBV24-1 and J usage is TRBJ1-1; 7 nucleotides match TRBD1. CDR3 length: 12 amino acids. Trimming removed 5 bases from V and 8 bases from J; junction bases left unmatched: 4. Germline V gene lookup returns CDR1 KGHDR and CDR2 SFDVKD. The CDR3 DNA is TGTGCCACCAGTGCAACGGGACAGGAAGCTTTCTTT. It yields the protein CATSATGQEAFF.

The V call is TRBV7-2, the J call TRBJ2-1, with 12 positions matching TRBD2. This CDR3 comprises 15 residues. Germline assignment: CDR1 SGHTA and CDR2 FQGNSA. J lost 7 bases, V lost 3 bases, and 4 bases had no gene match. The CDR3 DNA follows: TGTGCCAGCAGCTTTCTAGCGGGGGGGTTTAATGAGCAGTTCTTC. Translated, it gives CASSFLAGGFNEQFF.